The rows below give T cell receptor beta chains drawn from one sample of a study of naive and memory T cell subsets. TCRdb re-analysed the UMI-ligation and nested PCR reads in MiXCR, keeping a single row per CDR3 protein. Of roughly 40,000 distinct CDR3 sequences listed, about 14% are singletons. The sequenced sample was effector memory CD4+ T cells from blood. The receptor source for this set is a human donor in good health. CDR3s include the opening cysteine and the closing phenylalanine or tryptophan. Each record gives: D gene, CDR3 length, clone size, V gene, J gene, CDR3 DNA, CDR3 protein. The D gene is left open where the match is weak. Clone size is shown for a subset of rows, as once, few, many or a class of expanded clone.

d_call: .; cdr3_length: 16; clone_size: .; v_call: TRBV4-3; j_call: TRBJ2-1; cdr3_nt: TGCGCCAGCAGCCAAGGTGTAGCACTAAGTCGCAATGAGCAGTTCTTC; cdr3_aa: CASSQGVALSRNEQFF
d_call: TRBD1; cdr3_length: 14; clone_size: many; v_call: TRBV7-2; j_call: TRBJ2-1; cdr3_nt: TGTGCCAGCAGCCCCGGGACAGGGGGCGCGAAGCAGTTCTTC; cdr3_aa: CASSPGTGGAKQFF
d_call: .; cdr3_length: 16; clone_size: few; v_call: TRBV7-9; j_call: TRBJ2-6; cdr3_nt: TGTGCCAGCAGCTTAGCCAGGGCTTCCGGGGCCAACGTCCTGACTTTC; cdr3_aa: CASSLARASGANVLTF
d_call: TRBD1; cdr3_length: 16; clone_size: few; v_call: TRBV28; j_call: TRBJ2-3; cdr3_nt: TGTGCCAGCAGTTCCCTCGGACAGGGGGGGACAGATACGCAGTATTTT; cdr3_aa: CASSSLGQGGTDTQYF
d_call: .; cdr3_length: 14; clone_size: many; v_call: TRBV5-1; j_call: TRBJ2-7; cdr3_nt: TGCGCCAGCAGCCCCTGGAAGGACAGAGGCGAGCAGTACTTC; cdr3_aa: CASSPWKDRGEQYF
d_call: .; cdr3_length: 15; clone_size: many; v_call: TRBV29-1; j_call: TRBJ2-1; cdr3_nt: TGCAGCGTTGACACCCGGGGGCTTTCCTACAATGAGCAGTTCTTC; cdr3_aa: CSVDTRGLSYNEQFF
d_call: .; cdr3_length: 14; clone_size: many; v_call: TRBV5-4; j_call: TRBJ2-4; cdr3_nt: TGTGCCAGCAGCGTGTGTCTAGCCAAAAACATTCAGTACTTC; cdr3_aa: CASSVCLAKNIQYF
d_call: TRBD1; cdr3_length: 14; clone_size: .; v_call: TRBV20-1; j_call: TRBJ1-5; cdr3_nt: TGCAGTGCCTTCACCGGGACAGTCAATCAGCCCCAGCATTTT; cdr3_aa: CSAFTGTVNQPQHF
d_call: TRBD2; cdr3_length: 19; clone_size: few; v_call: TRBV25-1; j_call: TRBJ2-1; cdr3_nt: TGTGCCAGCAGTGAATTTTCGCTCGAGCGGGAGGCGCCTATGAATGAGCAGTTCTTC; cdr3_aa: CASSEFSLEREAPMNEQFF
d_call: TRBD1; cdr3_length: 15; clone_size: .; v_call: TRBV3-1; j_call: TRBJ2-7; cdr3_nt: TGTGCCAGCAGCCAATCACAGGGGGCCCCCTACGAGCAGTACTTC; cdr3_aa: CASSQSQGAPYEQYF
d_call: TRBD2; cdr3_length: 18; clone_size: .; v_call: TRBV7-2; j_call: TRBJ2-1; cdr3_nt: TGTGCCAGCAGCGCCGGGACTAGCGGGAGTCTCTCCTACAATGAGCAGTTCTTC; cdr3_aa: CASSAGTSGSLSYNEQFF
d_call: TRBD2; cdr3_length: 15; clone_size: many; v_call: TRBV7-9; j_call: TRBJ2-3; cdr3_nt: TGTGCCAGCAGCTCCTCTAGCGGAAACACAGATACGCAGTATTTT; cdr3_aa: CASSSSSGNTDTQYF
d_call: TRBD2; cdr3_length: 17; clone_size: few; v_call: TRBV20-1; j_call: TRBJ2-5; cdr3_nt: TGCAGTGCTAGAGATCGTCTGGGGACTAGCGGGACGGAGACCCAGTACTTC; cdr3_aa: CSARDRLGTSGTETQYF
d_call: TRBD2; cdr3_length: 13; clone_size: .; v_call: TRBV5-1; j_call: TRBJ2-5; cdr3_nt: TGCGCCAGCAGCTCCGGGGGGGAAGAGACCCAGTACTTC; cdr3_aa: CASSSGGEETQYF
d_call: .; cdr3_length: 14; clone_size: many; v_call: TRBV27; j_call: TRBJ2-7; cdr3_nt: TGTGCCAGCAGTTTACGGCGGGGTGGGACCGAGCAGTACTTC; cdr3_aa: CASSLRRGGTEQYF
d_call: .; cdr3_length: 15; clone_size: many; v_call: TRBV7-7; j_call: TRBJ2-1; cdr3_nt: TGTGCCAGCAGCCCAGCCGGGACCCCTGCCAATGAGCAGTTCTTC; cdr3_aa: CASSPAGTPANEQFF
d_call: .; cdr3_length: 14; clone_size: .; v_call: TRBV6-5; j_call: TRBJ1-5; cdr3_nt: TGTGCCAGCAGTTACTCGACCGCGAGTCAGCCCCAGCATTTT; cdr3_aa: CASSYSTASQPQHF
d_call: .; cdr3_length: 16; clone_size: .; v_call: TRBV7-2; j_call: TRBJ2-2; cdr3_nt: TGTGCCAGCAGCTTAGATACTAGCCGTCTGGCCGGGGAGCTGTTTTTT; cdr3_aa: CASSLDTSRLAGELFF
d_call: TRBD1; cdr3_length: 15; clone_size: .; v_call: TRBV6-2/TRBV6-3; j_call: TRBJ2-3; cdr3_nt: TGTGCCAGCAGTTCGACAGGGACAAGCACAGATACGCAGTATTTT; cdr3_aa: CASSSTGTSTDTQYF
d_call: .; cdr3_length: 17; clone_size: many; v_call: TRBV4-3; j_call: TRBJ2-1; cdr3_nt: TGCGCCAGCAGCCAAGGAAGAGGCAGGGTTGGCTACAATGAGCAGTTCTTC; cdr3_aa: CASSQGRGRVGYNEQFF
d_call: .; cdr3_length: 14; clone_size: few; v_call: TRBV9; j_call: TRBJ1-1; cdr3_nt: TGTGCCAGCAGCCCCAGGGGCCAAAACACTGAAGCTTTCTTT; cdr3_aa: CASSPRGQNTEAFF
d_call: .; cdr3_length: 14; clone_size: .; v_call: TRBV19; j_call: TRBJ1-5; cdr3_nt: TGTGCCAGTAGTATCAGCGGGGGCAATCAGCCCCAGCATTTT; cdr3_aa: CASSISGGNQPQHF
d_call: TRBD1; cdr3_length: 14; clone_size: .; v_call: TRBV20-1; j_call: TRBJ1-2; cdr3_nt: TGCAGTGCTACCGGGACAGGGGGCATCTATGGCTACACCTTC; cdr3_aa: CSATGTGGIYGYTF
d_call: TRBD2; cdr3_length: 15; clone_size: .; v_call: TRBV28; j_call: TRBJ2-5; cdr3_nt: TGTGCCAGCAGTTTAGGGGGGGTCCCGCCGGAGACCCAGTACTTC; cdr3_aa: CASSLGGVPPETQYF
d_call: TRBD2; cdr3_length: 17; clone_size: .; v_call: TRBV7-6; j_call: TRBJ2-7; cdr3_nt: TGTGCCAGCAGCTTAGCAGGGACTAGCGGGTTCACCTACGAGCAGTACTTC; cdr3_aa: CASSLAGTSGFTYEQYF
d_call: .; cdr3_length: 12; clone_size: .; v_call: TRBV29-1; j_call: TRBJ1-1; cdr3_nt: TGCTGCTTTAGGGAGATGAACACTGAAGCTTTCTTT; cdr3_aa: CCFREMNTEAFF
d_call: .; cdr3_length: 15; clone_size: .; v_call: TRBV11-2; j_call: TRBJ2-7; cdr3_nt: TGTGCCAGCAGCTTAGAAGGGTCCAGCGTCTACGAGCAGTACTTC; cdr3_aa: CASSLEGSSVYEQYF
d_call: .; cdr3_length: 13; clone_size: many; v_call: TRBV5-8; j_call: TRBJ2-1; cdr3_nt: TGTGCCAGCAGCCGTAACGCGCTCGGCCAGCAGTTCTTC; cdr3_aa: CASSRNALGQQFF
d_call: TRBD1; cdr3_length: 16; clone_size: many; v_call: TRBV10-3; j_call: TRBJ1-5; cdr3_nt: TGTGCCATCAGCGACACACGACAGGGGAGCAATCAGCCCCAGCATTTT; cdr3_aa: CAISDTRQGSNQPQHF
d_call: .; cdr3_length: 15; clone_size: .; v_call: TRBV5-6; j_call: TRBJ2-4; cdr3_nt: TGTGCCAGCAGAATTCTCGGAGGACGCCAAAACATTCAGTACTTC; cdr3_aa: CASRILGGRQNIQYF
d_call: .; cdr3_length: 17; clone_size: few; v_call: TRBV28; j_call: TRBJ1-1; cdr3_nt: TGTGCCAGCAGTTTATGGGGGGGTGGCAGGGGAGGCACTGAAGCTTTCTTT; cdr3_aa: CASSLWGGGRGGTEAFF
d_call: .; cdr3_length: 14; clone_size: .; v_call: TRBV6-4; j_call: TRBJ1-6; cdr3_nt: TGTGCCAGCAGAGAGGGCGGGGATAATTCACCCCTCCACTTT; cdr3_aa: CASREGGDNSPLHF
d_call: .; cdr3_length: 13; clone_size: .; v_call: TRBV2; j_call: TRBJ1-5; cdr3_nt: TGTGCCACCTCACCGGAGGGGCGTCAGCCCCAGCATTTT; cdr3_aa: CATSPEGRQPQHF
d_call: .; cdr3_length: 11; clone_size: few; v_call: TRBV20-1; j_call: TRBJ2-7; cdr3_nt: TGCAGTGCTCGACAGCTGAATATAGGGTACTTC; cdr3_aa: CSARQLNIGYF
d_call: .; cdr3_length: 15; clone_size: medium-sized; v_call: TRBV11-3; j_call: TRBJ2-6; cdr3_nt: TGTGCCAGCAGCTTAGATGGGTCTGGGGCCAACGTCCTGACTTTC; cdr3_aa: CASSLDGSGANVLTF
d_call: TRBD2; cdr3_length: 16; clone_size: .; v_call: TRBV7-6; j_call: TRBJ2-5; cdr3_nt: TGTGCCAGCAGCTTAGCGGCAGGACTAGATATCGAGACCCAGTACTTC; cdr3_aa: CASSLAAGLDIETQYF
d_call: .; cdr3_length: 14; clone_size: .; v_call: TRBV4-1; j_call: TRBJ2-3; cdr3_nt: TGCGCCAGCAGTAACACTCGTCTCCCAGATACGCAGTATTTT; cdr3_aa: CASSNTRLPDTQYF
d_call: .; cdr3_length: 16; clone_size: .; v_call: TRBV10-3; j_call: TRBJ1-5; cdr3_nt: TGTGCCATCAGTGAGTCTGGGGAACGCGTCAATCAGCCCCAGCATTTT; cdr3_aa: CAISESGERVNQPQHF
d_call: .; cdr3_length: 15; clone_size: .; v_call: TRBV7-2; j_call: TRBJ2-5; cdr3_nt: TGTGCCAGCAGCTATCTGGCCAGCTCCCGGGAGACCCAGTACTTC; cdr3_aa: CASSYLASSRETQYF
d_call: TRBD2; cdr3_length: 15; clone_size: .; v_call: TRBV30; j_call: TRBJ2-3; cdr3_nt: TGTGCCTGGAGTGTACGGGCTAGCGGGACAGATACGCAGTATTTT; cdr3_aa: CAWSVRASGTDTQYF
d_call: TRBD1; cdr3_length: 12; clone_size: few; v_call: TRBV18; j_call: TRBJ2-4; cdr3_nt: TGTGCCAGCTCACCGGGACAGCGGAATCAGTACTTC; cdr3_aa: CASSPGQRNQYF
d_call: .; cdr3_length: 18; clone_size: few; v_call: TRBV12-3/TRBV12-4; j_call: TRBJ2-2; cdr3_nt: TGTGCCAGCAGGCCAGGCCAGGCTCGTCGCGTTCGGGTCGGGGAGCTGTTTTTT; cdr3_aa: CASRPGQARRVRVGELFF
d_call: TRBD2; cdr3_length: 15; clone_size: .; v_call: TRBV19; j_call: TRBJ2-1; cdr3_nt: TGTGCCAGTAGGTCACGTGGACTAGCGGACAATGAGCAGTTCTTC; cdr3_aa: CASRSRGLADNEQFF
d_call: TRBD2; cdr3_length: 16; clone_size: few; v_call: TRBV11-2; j_call: TRBJ2-7; cdr3_nt: TGTGCCAGCAGCTTAGATCGTGGAGCGGGAGCCTACGAGCAGTACTTC; cdr3_aa: CASSLDRGAGAYEQYF
d_call: TRBD1; cdr3_length: 19; clone_size: few; v_call: TRBV20-1; j_call: TRBJ2-6; cdr3_nt: TGCAGTGCCGGGGACAGCCAGTCACCTCTGAGCTCTGGGGCCAACGTCCTGACTTTC; cdr3_aa: CSAGDSQSPLSSGANVLTF
d_call: .; cdr3_length: 14; clone_size: few; v_call: TRBV11-2; j_call: TRBJ1-1; cdr3_nt: TGTGCCAGCAGCCCTAGTCGGGGAAACACTGAAGCTTTCTTT; cdr3_aa: CASSPSRGNTEAFF
d_call: TRBD1; cdr3_length: 15; clone_size: .; v_call: TRBV7-9; j_call: TRBJ1-4; cdr3_nt: TGTGCCAGCGTCTCAGGGGGCGCGGATAATGAAAAACTGTTTTTT; cdr3_aa: CASVSGGADNEKLFF
d_call: .; cdr3_length: 13; clone_size: .; v_call: TRBV11-2; j_call: TRBJ2-7; cdr3_nt: TGTGCCAGTGATGGGGGCAGCATCTACGAGCAGTACTTC; cdr3_aa: CASDGGSIYEQYF
d_call: .; cdr3_length: 14; clone_size: .; v_call: TRBV7-2; j_call: TRBJ2-4; cdr3_nt: TGTGCCAGCAGCGCCTCGGGGCCCAAAAACATTCAGTACTTC; cdr3_aa: CASSASGPKNIQYF
d_call: .; cdr3_length: 11; clone_size: .; v_call: TRBV19; j_call: TRBJ1-1; cdr3_nt: TGTGCCTCCCTGGGGTACGCTGAAGCTTTCTTT; cdr3_aa: CASLGYAEAFF
d_call: .; cdr3_length: 15; clone_size: .; v_call: TRBV7-3; j_call: TRBJ2-2; cdr3_nt: TGTGCCAGCAGCCCATCGTTGATCGACACCGGGGAGCTGTTTTTT; cdr3_aa: CASSPSLIDTGELFF
d_call: .; cdr3_length: 12; clone_size: few; v_call: TRBV19; j_call: TRBJ1-1; cdr3_nt: TGTGCCAGTACCCAGGGGAGGACTGAAGCTTTCTTT; cdr3_aa: CASTQGRTEAFF
d_call: .; cdr3_length: 14; clone_size: .; v_call: TRBV29-1; j_call: TRBJ1-1; cdr3_nt: TGCAGCGTTGAAGGGGGTCGGGGAAACACTGAAGCTTTCTTT; cdr3_aa: CSVEGGRGNTEAFF
d_call: .; cdr3_length: 12; clone_size: many; v_call: TRBV3-1; j_call: TRBJ2-4; cdr3_nt: TGTGCCAGCAGCCGGGACAAACACATTCAGTACTTC; cdr3_aa: CASSRDKHIQYF
d_call: .; cdr3_length: 12; clone_size: many; v_call: TRBV29-1; j_call: TRBJ2-7; cdr3_nt: TGCAGCGTTGAGGTCACAGGCTACGAGCAGTACTTC; cdr3_aa: CSVEVTGYEQYF